One sample yielded the 19 T cell receptor beta chains listed below, sequenced in a study of T cell repertoires in cytomegalovirus infection. TCRdb reprocessed the reads via MiXCR and lists one record per CDR3 protein. The sample holds 600,000 to 800,000 distinct CDR3 sequences, more than 20% seen once. The sequencing input was CD8+ T cells from PBMCs. These receptors originate from a human donor in good health (CMV status not recorded). Some clones in this sample may be carry-over from other donors' samples.

The chain carries TRBV6-2 or TRBV6-3 and TRBJ2-7, with 7 nucleotides matching TRBD1. The CDR3 has 15 residues. Germline trimming cut 4 bases from V and 4 bases from J; bases unmatched to any gene: 10. From germline, CDR1 is MNHEY and CDR2 SVGEGT. The CDR3 bases are TGTGCCAGCAGTTCCTACATGACAGGGTATTACGAGCAGTACGTC. Amino acids: CASSSYMTGYYEQYV.

This clonotype was counted ten times or more. V is TRBV4-2 and J is TRBJ2-7; D remains unclear. The CDR3 contains 14 residues. V was cut by 3 bases and J by 4 bases, with 13 bases left in between. Germline V lookup: CDR1 LGHNA, CDR2 YNFKEQ. CDR3 nucleotides: TGTGCCAGCAGCCAGAAGGGATTCGGATACGAGCAGTACTTC. Its translation: CASSQKGFGYEQYF.

The chain links TRBV6-2 or TRBV6-3 to TRBJ1-2; a weak D match, TRBD1 (6 bases). The V gene's germline CDR1 is MNHEY and CDR2 SVGEGT. The V end lost 1 base, the J end lost 8 bases, and 17 bases lay between the germline ends. This CDR3 has 15 amino acids. CDR3 protein: CASSYFTGTLGGYTF. As DNA, the CDR3 is TGTGCCAGCAGTTACTTCACCGGGACACTGGGGGGCTACACCTTC.

CDR3: CASSLAPGAEAFF. The CDR3 region has the DNA TGTGCCAGCAGCTTAGCCCCCGGGGCTGAAGCTTTCTTT. This chain joins TRBV7-9 and TRBJ1-1, with D hard to call. With 0 bases removed from V and 6 bases from J, the gap between germline ends came to 8 bases. CDR1 is SEHNR, CDR2 FQNEAQ, per germline (reference sequence). The CDR3 runs to 13 residues.

This clonotype was seen only a few times. J is TRBJ2-2 and V is TRBV28; TRBD2 matches 8 bases. V lost 6 bases, J lost 7 bases, and 4 bases stayed unmatched. This CDR3 is built from 13 residues. CDR1 is MDHEN, CDR2 SYDVKM, per germline. The CDR3 bases are TGTGCCAGCAGCCGTACTAGCGGCGGGGAGCTGTTTTTT. It specifies CASSRTSGGELFF.

In this sample, this clonotype turned up many times. In nucleotides, the CDR3 is TGTGCCAGCAGGGACCGTAGCAATCAGCCCCAGCATTTT. It yields the protein CASRDRSNQPQHF. This sequence joins TRBV2 and TRBJ1-5; D gene ambiguous. V was shortened by 6 bases and J by 0 bases, with 6 bases between the two germline ends. The CDR3 totals 13 residues. Germline CDR1 and CDR2: SNHLY and FYNNEI.

This clonotype was seen a handful of times. This chain connects TRBV29-1 to TRBJ2-3; D may match TRBD1 or TRBD2 (5 bases each). The CDR3 sequence is 14 residues long. V was clipped by 1 base and J by 0 bases, with 8 bases between them. CDR1 is SQVTM and CDR2 is ANQGSEA in the germline V gene. CDR3 DNA sequence: TGCAGCGTTGAAGGGGACCAAAGCACAGATACGCAGTATTTT. It specifies CSVEGDQSTDTQYF.

This chain links TRBV7-9 with TRBJ1-1; D is unclear. V was trimmed by 5 bases and J by 7 bases, leaving 2 bases between them. This CDR3 has 9 residues. Germline V lookup: CDR1 SEHNR, CDR2 FQNEAQ (reference sequence). CDR3: CASSIEAFF. The CDR3 DNA is TGTGCCAGCAGCATTGAAGCTTTCTTT.

The chain joins TRBV27 to TRBJ2-7; the D is unclear. Germline V gene data show CDR1 as MNHEY and CDR2 as SMNVEV (reference sequence). Deletions cut 7 bases from V and 6 bases from J, with 10 bases between. The CDR3 runs 11 residues. The CDR3 is CASTGSGEQYF. As DNA, the CDR3 is TGTGCCAGCACCGGGTCCGGCGAGCAGTACTTC.

This clonotype showed up just a few times. The chain links TRBV27 to TRBJ1-1, with TRBD1 as a possible D gene (5 bases). From germline, CDR1 is MNHEY and CDR2 SMNVEV (reference sequence). Between the trimmed V and J ends, which lost 4 bases and 5 bases, there was a span of 14 bases. The CDR3 spans 14 residues. CDR3 DNA: TGTGCCAGCAGTTCCCCCAGGGTCGGGACTGAAGCTTTCTTT. It translates to CASSSPRVGTEAFF.

The chain recombines TRBV6-2 or TRBV6-3 with TRBJ1-5; D is unclear. The germline V and J ends were trimmed by 1 base and 0 bases, with 7 bases remaining between them. This CDR3 comprises 15 residues. Per germline, CDR1 MNHEY and CDR2 SVGEGT. This CDR3 is CASSYYGNSNQPQHF. For the CDR3, the DNA is TGTGCCAGCAGTTACTACGGGAATAGCAATCAGCCCCAGCATTTT.

This clonotype was detected many times. This chain connects TRBV4-2 to TRBJ2-5, with D unclear. CDR3 length equals 16 residues. Germline V gene lookup returns CDR1 LGHNA and CDR2 YNFKEQ. V lost 0 bases, J lost 2 bases, and 13 bases lay in between. This CDR3 is CASSQDYGTVQETQYF. In DNA, the CDR3 is TGTGCCAGCAGCCAAGATTACGGAACAGTACAAGAGACCCAGTACTTC.

This clonotype was counted between two and nine times. The gene calls are TRBV6-5 and TRBJ1-2; D is unclear. The CDR3 spans 14 residues. V dropped 2 bases and J dropped 4 bases, with 11 bases sitting between them. The germline V gene has CDR1 MNHEY and CDR2 SVGAGI. The CDR3 coding sequence is TGTGCCAGCAGTTACGTTGCACAGCCCTATGGCTACACCTTC. Translated, it gives CASSYVAQPYGYTF.

The CDR3 DNA follows: TGTGCCACCAGTGACCATCTCCGGGACGCCCGTAGCAATGAGCAGTTCTTC. Translating it yields CATSDHLRDARSNEQFF. The chain recombines TRBV24-1 with TRBJ2-1; D could derive from TRBD1 or TRBD2 (5 bases each). From germline, CDR1 is KGHDR and CDR2 SFDVKD. Trimming took off 4 bases at V and 6 bases at J, with 21 bases between the two ends. The CDR3 length is 17 residues.

This clonotype was observed many times. This chain connects TRBV6-2 or TRBV6-3 to TRBJ2-1; TRBD2 matches at 10 bases. The CDR3 is 17 amino acids. Germline V CDR1 and CDR2: MNHEY, SVGEGT. Trimming at V came to 2 bases and at J to 2 bases, leaving 6 bases not matched to a gene. CDR3 DNA: TGTGCCAGCAGTTACGAGAGCGGGGGGGCCGCCTACAATGAGCAGTTCTTC. Protein sequence: CASSYESGGAAYNEQFF.

This clonotype was picked up many times. CDR3 sequence (DNA): TGTGCCAGCAGCTTAGGTACAGGAGCTAACAATGAGCAGTTCTTC. Translating it yields CASSLGTGANNEQFF. V gene TRBV7-6 combines with J gene TRBJ2-1, with a weak D call TRBD1 (5 bases). The V end lost 1 base, the J end lost 5 bases, and 12 bases lay between the germline ends. Germline CDR1 is SGHVS and CDR2 is FNYEAQ. The CDR3 is 15 residues long.

This chain connects TRBV29-1 to TRBJ2-1; 8 bases line up with TRBD1. Unmatched junction bases numbered 8, after V lost 1 base and J lost 0 bases. In germline, CDR1 is SQVTM, CDR2 ANQGSEA. CDR3 length equals 17 residues. CDR3 DNA sequence: TGCAGCGTTGAAGGGACAGGGCTCCTTAGCTCCTACAATGAGCAGTTCTTC. Protein product: CSVEGTGLLSSYNEQFF.

The rearrangement links TRBV2 to TRBJ2-3; 9 positions agree with TRBD1. The CDR3 length is 17 residues. With V trimmed by 7 bases and J by 6 bases, 17 bases remained unmatched. The germline V gene encodes CDR1 SNHLY and CDR2 FYNNEI. CDR3: CASTLLGQGSLDDTQYF. The DNA of the CDR3 is TGTGCCAGCACTCTTTTGGGACAGGGTTCTTTAGATGATACGCAGTATTTT.

This clonotype was seen ten or more times. The V call is TRBV11-2, the J call TRBJ2-3, with 12 nucleotides matching TRBD1. V shed 4 bases and J 3 bases; nucleotides not matched to a gene: 11. Looked up from germline, CDR1 is SGHAT and CDR2 is FQNNGV. There are 18 residues in the CDR3. The CDR3, as DNA: TGTGCCAGCAGCTCCCTTTTAGGGACAGGGGGCGAAACAGATACGCAGTATTTT. Protein product: CASSSLLGTGGETDTQYF.